This T cell receptor (beta chain) is from a study of blood T cell repertoires in COVID-19. Study-wide context: PBMCs, B-cell-depleted T cells, or T cells were the source of the cDNA or gDNA that made up the material.

Germline values: CDR1 SGHTA, CDR2 FQGNSA. Trimming took 1 base from V and 2 from J, leaving 8 bases between them. The CDR3 runs 14 residues. The protocol was immunoSEQ multiplex PCR, while the TCRdb copy is restricted to in-frame clones and leaves out a portion. The profile shows some 200,000 clones, roughly 90% of them singletons. Sequenced sample: PBMCs or T cells enriched from blood (not recorded which). The TCR originated in a woman in her twenties or thirties who had recovered from COVID-19. The chain recombines TRBV7-2 with TRBJ1-1; perhaps TRBD1 as D (5 bases). This CDR3 is CASSLVGQNTEAFF. The CDR3 bases are TGTGCCAGCAGCTTAGTCGGACAAAACACTGAAGCTTTCTTT.